This TCR beta chain was sequenced in a study of cytomegalovirus exposure and HLA in healthy donors. Regarding the study as a whole: The authors enumerated 180 or so TCR beta chains as linked to cytomegalovirus. The authors confirmed in vitro that a few CMV-associated chains were specific for CMV antigens.

The CDR3 loop spans 14 amino acids. Germline values: CDR1 LNHDA, CDR2 SQIVND (reference sequence). Trimming removed 5 bases from V and 8 bases from J; junction bases left unmatched: 6. Both 60 Vbeta primers and 13 Jbeta primers went into the PCR. Clones were read by immunoSEQ multiplex PCR, and TCRdb kept only the in-frame ones, dropping some. The table has approximately 130,000 clones, around 78% seen once. Note on this clone: Its target is not known.

Sequenced: PBMCs. The rearrangement joins TRBV19 to TRBJ2-1; TRBD2 agrees at 10 bases. The clonotype comes from a female donor in good health and CMV-seropositive. The CDR3 protein is CASSRASGSYEQFF. CDR3 nucleotide sequence: TGTGCCAGTAGTCGGGCTAGCGGGAGCTATGAGCAGTTCTTC.